These T cell receptor beta chains were read from a single sample in a study of long-term antiretroviral therapy in people with HIV. Libraries were prepared by immunoSEQ multiplex PCR; TCRdb keeps only in-frame clonotypes and omits some of them. Seen here are about 25,000 clones, more than 85% observed once, and the top ten hold under 10%. This sample comprised unsorted PBMCs, obtained 7.6 years after starting antiretroviral therapy. The receptors come from a middle-aged woman with HIV. The CDR3 runs from the conserved cysteine through the conserved F or W. Fields, in order: J gene, V gene, D gene, clone size, CDR3 protein, CDR3 DNA. A D gene is named only where the DNA matches it firmly. Not every row has a clone size; where given, it reads once, few, many or a size class.

j_call: TRBJ2-5; v_call: TRBV7-2; d_call: TRBD2; clone_size: NA; cdr3_aa: CASSLSAGGSETQYF; cdr3_nt: TGTGCCAGCAGCTTATCTGCGGGGGGTAGTGAGACCCAGTACTTC
j_call: TRBJ1-2; v_call: TRBV7-9; d_call: TRBD1; clone_size: NA; cdr3_aa: CASSQGTAIYGYTF; cdr3_nt: TGTGCCAGCAGCCAAGGGACAGCAATCTATGGCTACACCTTC
j_call: TRBJ1-5; v_call: TRBV6-6; d_call: TRBD1; clone_size: NA; cdr3_aa: CASSYPNRGGNQPQHF; cdr3_nt: TGTGCCAGCAGTTACCCCAACAGGGGCGGCAATCAGCCCCAGCATTTT
j_call: TRBJ2-7; v_call: TRBV5-1; d_call: TRBD2; clone_size: NA; cdr3_aa: CASSSSGGSFYEQYF; cdr3_nt: TGCGCCAGCAGCAGTAGCGGGGGGTCCTTTTACGAGCAGTACTTC
j_call: TRBJ1-1; v_call: TRBV6-6; d_call: NA; clone_size: NA; cdr3_aa: CASSYSPDTEAFF; cdr3_nt: TGTGCCAGCAGTTACTCTCCGGACACTGAAGCTTTCTTT
j_call: TRBJ2-7; v_call: TRBV5-5; d_call: NA; clone_size: NA; cdr3_aa: CASSLAAGSYEQYF; cdr3_nt: TGTGCCAGCAGCCTGGCGGCGGGATCCTACGAGCAGTACTTC
j_call: TRBJ2-5; v_call: TRBV9; d_call: TRBD2; clone_size: few; cdr3_aa: CASSASGGRETQYF; cdr3_nt: TGTGCCAGCAGCGCCAGCGGGGGGAGGGAGACCCAGTACTTC
j_call: TRBJ2-7; v_call: TRBV6-6; d_call: TRBD1; clone_size: NA; cdr3_aa: CASRNTGTGFPYEQYF; cdr3_nt: TGTGCCAGCAGGAATACCGGGACAGGGTTTCCCTACGAGCAGTACTTC
j_call: TRBJ2-7; v_call: TRBV30; d_call: NA; clone_size: NA; cdr3_aa: CAWTTPSGGHDEQYF; cdr3_nt: TGTGCCTGGACGACACCTTCCGGGGGGCATGACGAGCAGTACTTC
j_call: TRBJ2-2; v_call: TRBV4-1; d_call: TRBD1; clone_size: NA; cdr3_aa: CASSQRTGGASPGELFF; cdr3_nt: TGCGCCAGCAGCCAACGTACAGGGGGCGCTTCCCCCGGGGAGCTGTTTTTT
j_call: TRBJ1-1; v_call: TRBV4-2; d_call: NA; clone_size: NA; cdr3_aa: CASSQDSAEAFF; cdr3_nt: TGTGCCAGCAGCCAAGATAGCGCTGAAGCTTTCTTT
j_call: TRBJ2-3; v_call: TRBV11-2; d_call: TRBD1; clone_size: once; cdr3_aa: CASSLATGVRTDTQYF; cdr3_nt: TGTGCCAGCAGCTTAGCGACAGGGGTCCGCACAGATACGCAGTATTTT
j_call: TRBJ2-1; v_call: TRBV7-3; d_call: TRBD2; clone_size: NA; cdr3_aa: CASSSGLAGTSEQFF; cdr3_nt: TGTGCCAGCAGCTCCGGACTAGCGGGGACTAGTGAGCAGTTCTTC
j_call: TRBJ2-5; v_call: TRBV7-8; d_call: TRBD2; clone_size: once; cdr3_aa: CASSLAGLAGIQETQYF; cdr3_nt: TGTGCCAGCAGCTTAGCGGGACTAGCGGGGATACAAGAGACCCAGTACTTC
j_call: TRBJ2-7; v_call: TRBV7-8; d_call: NA; clone_size: NA; cdr3_aa: CASSLVGFTYEQYF; cdr3_nt: TGTGCCAGCAGCTTAGTGGGGTTCACCTACGAGCAGTACTTC
j_call: TRBJ2-7; v_call: TRBV25-1; d_call: TRBD2; clone_size: few; cdr3_aa: CASASGASGGLSSYEQYF; cdr3_nt: TGTGCCAGCGCTTCTGGAGCTAGCGGGGGCCTTAGCTCCTACGAGCAGTACTTC
j_call: TRBJ1-1; v_call: TRBV7-9; d_call: TRBD1; clone_size: medium-sized; cdr3_aa: CASSRGGTGRMNTEAFF; cdr3_nt: TGTGCCAGCAGCCGAGGGGGGACAGGGAGGATGAACACTGAAGCTTTCTTT
j_call: TRBJ2-1; v_call: TRBV7-9; d_call: TRBD2; clone_size: NA; cdr3_aa: CASSSGTNLYNEQFF; cdr3_nt: TGTGCCAGCAGCTCTGGGACTAACCTATACAATGAGCAGTTCTTC
j_call: TRBJ2-5; v_call: TRBV7-2; d_call: NA; clone_size: NA; cdr3_aa: CASRLGGGETQYF; cdr3_nt: TGTGCCAGCAGGCTAGGGGGTGGAGAGACCCAGTACTTC
j_call: TRBJ1-1; v_call: TRBV10-3; d_call: NA; clone_size: NA; cdr3_aa: CAISESNGGNTEAFF; cdr3_nt: TGTGCCATCAGTGAGTCTAATGGAGGGAACACTGAAGCTTTCTTT
j_call: TRBJ1-2; v_call: TRBV5-4; d_call: TRBD1; clone_size: NA; cdr3_aa: CASSLDPERGHSYGYTF; cdr3_nt: TGTGCCAGCAGCTTGGACCCGGAAAGGGGGCATAGCTATGGCTACACCTTC
j_call: TRBJ2-4; v_call: TRBV2; d_call: TRBD2; clone_size: NA; cdr3_aa: CASSGGTSGDLAKNIQYF; cdr3_nt: TGTGCCAGCAGTGGTGGGACTAGCGGAGACCTAGCCAAAAACATTCAGTACTTC
j_call: TRBJ1-2; v_call: TRBV6-1; d_call: NA; clone_size: NA; cdr3_aa: CATGRGGNWYGYTF; cdr3_nt: TGTGCCACCGGACGTGGGGGTAACTGGTATGGCTACACCTTC
j_call: TRBJ2-7; v_call: TRBV29-1; d_call: NA; clone_size: NA; cdr3_aa: CSVERGEGGYEQYF; cdr3_nt: TGCAGCGTTGAACGGGGTGAAGGGGGCTACGAGCAGTACTTC
j_call: TRBJ2-7; v_call: TRBV5-6; d_call: TRBD1; clone_size: NA; cdr3_aa: CASSYQGTGPREQYF; cdr3_nt: TGTGCCAGCAGTTACCAAGGGACAGGCCCTAGGGAGCAGTACTTC
j_call: TRBJ2-3; v_call: TRBV7-7; d_call: TRBD2; clone_size: NA; cdr3_aa: CASSPSSGGEKQYF; cdr3_nt: TGTGCCAGCAGCCCCTCTAGCGGGGGGGAGAAGCAGTATTTT
j_call: TRBJ2-1; v_call: TRBV7-2; d_call: TRBD2; clone_size: NA; cdr3_aa: CASSPGTTSYNEQFF; cdr3_nt: TGTGCCAGCAGCCCCGGGACTACGTCCTACAATGAGCAGTTCTTC
j_call: TRBJ2-2; v_call: TRBV5-6; d_call: TRBD2; clone_size: NA; cdr3_aa: CASSQERGGHSGELFF; cdr3_nt: TGTGCCAGCAGCCAAGAGCGGGGGGGCCATTCCGGGGAGCTGTTTTTT
j_call: TRBJ2-5; v_call: TRBV27; d_call: NA; clone_size: NA; cdr3_aa: CASCHTGTGVSVETQYF; cdr3_nt: TGTGCCAGCTGTCATACCGGGACTGGGGTTTCGGTTGAGACCCAGTACTTC
j_call: TRBJ2-2; v_call: TRBV19; d_call: NA; clone_size: NA; cdr3_aa: CASSIVGGGGRSRPGELFF; cdr3_nt: TGTGCCAGTAGTATAGTAGGGGGCGGGGGGCGAAGTCGTCCCGGGGAGCTGTTTTTT